Below are 2 T cell receptor beta chains sequenced from a single sample in a study of T cell repertoires in cytomegalovirus infection. For these TCRs, the target antigens are not known. TCRdb processed the reads anew with MiXCR; each CDR3 protein has one entry. The sample contains approximately 990,000 distinct CDR3 sequences, around 30% of which appear only once. Sequenced material: cultured CD8+ T cells from PBMCs, taken from culture after CMV antigen stimulation. The receptors here all came from a human donor in good health (CMV status not recorded). Some clones in this sample may be carry-over from other donors' samples.

This chain links TRBV27 with TRBJ1-5; 9 nucleotides match TRBD1. The CDR3 is made up of 14 amino acids. The V segment lost 8 bases and the J segment 7 bases; nucleotides outside the gene matches: 9. Germline values: CDR1 MNHEY, CDR2 SMNVEV (reference sequence). CDR3 sequence reads: CASATGGSLQPQHF. The CDR3 DNA reads TGTGCCAGCGCGACAGGGGGTTCTTTGCAGCCCCAGCATTTT.

J is TRBJ2-5 and V is TRBV5-8, with a weak D call TRBD1 (6 bases). This CDR3 spans 18 amino acids. Germline-derived CDR1 and CDR2 are SGHTS and YDEGEE. V lost 3 bases, J lost 5 bases, and 26 bases lay in between. CDR3 in DNA: TGTGCCAGCAGCTCGACGGGTTCCTGGGGGCGGGTGGAGGAGACCCAGTACTTC. This sequence encodes CASSSTGSWGRVEETQYF.